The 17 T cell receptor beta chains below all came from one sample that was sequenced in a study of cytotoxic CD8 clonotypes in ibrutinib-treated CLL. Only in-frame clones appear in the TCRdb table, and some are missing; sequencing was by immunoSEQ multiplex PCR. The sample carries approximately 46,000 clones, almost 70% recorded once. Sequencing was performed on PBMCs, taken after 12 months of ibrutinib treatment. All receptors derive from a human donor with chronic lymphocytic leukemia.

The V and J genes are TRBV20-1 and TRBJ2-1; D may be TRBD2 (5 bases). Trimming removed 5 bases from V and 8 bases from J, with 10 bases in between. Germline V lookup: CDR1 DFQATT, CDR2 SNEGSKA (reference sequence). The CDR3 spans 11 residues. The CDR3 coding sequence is TGCAGTGCTTTAGCGTACGATGAGCAGTTCTTC. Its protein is CSALAYDEQFF.

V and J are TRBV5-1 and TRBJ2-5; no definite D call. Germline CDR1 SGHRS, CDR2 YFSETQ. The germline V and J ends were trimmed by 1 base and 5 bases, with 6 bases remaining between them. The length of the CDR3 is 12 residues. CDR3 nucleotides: TGCGCCAGCAGCTTGTTACGGGAGACCCAGTACTTC. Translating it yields CASSLLRETQYF.

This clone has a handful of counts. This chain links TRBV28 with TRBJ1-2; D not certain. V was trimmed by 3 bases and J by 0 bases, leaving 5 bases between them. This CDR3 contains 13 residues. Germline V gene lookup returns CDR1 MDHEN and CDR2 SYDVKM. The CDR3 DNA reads TGTGCCAGCAGTTTGAGGACTAACTATGGCTACACCTTC. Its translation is CASSLRTNYGYTF.

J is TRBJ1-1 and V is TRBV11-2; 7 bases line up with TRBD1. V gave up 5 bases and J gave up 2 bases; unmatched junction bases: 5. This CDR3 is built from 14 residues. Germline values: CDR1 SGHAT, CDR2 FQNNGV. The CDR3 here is CASSLRQGNTEAFF. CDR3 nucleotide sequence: TGTGCCAGCAGCCTAAGACAGGGAAACACTGAAGCTTTCTTT.

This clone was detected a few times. CDR3 amino acids: CASSQDPGGSGYTF. The CDR3 bases are TGTGCCAGCAGCCAAGATCCGGGGGGCAGTGGCTACACCTTC. The rearrangement uses TRBV4-2 and TRBJ1-2, with D possibly being TRBD1 (6 bases). The CDR3 consists of 14 residues. V lost 0 bases and J 7 bases, leaving 12 bases between the germline ends. The germline CDR1 and CDR2 sequences are LGHNA and YNFKEQ.

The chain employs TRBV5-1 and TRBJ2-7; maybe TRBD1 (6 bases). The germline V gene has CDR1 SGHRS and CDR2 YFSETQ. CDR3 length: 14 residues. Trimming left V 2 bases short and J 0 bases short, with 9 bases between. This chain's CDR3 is CASSFAGASYEQYF. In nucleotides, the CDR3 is TGCGCCAGCAGCTTCGCAGGGGCCTCCTACGAGCAGTACTTC.

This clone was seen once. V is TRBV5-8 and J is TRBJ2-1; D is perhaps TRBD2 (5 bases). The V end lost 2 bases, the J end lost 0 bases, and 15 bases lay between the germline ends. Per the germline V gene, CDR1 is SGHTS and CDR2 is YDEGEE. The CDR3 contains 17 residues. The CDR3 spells CASSFVAGLSSYNEQFF. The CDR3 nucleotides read TGTGCCAGCAGCTTTGTGGCGGGCCTTAGCTCCTACAATGAGCAGTTCTTC. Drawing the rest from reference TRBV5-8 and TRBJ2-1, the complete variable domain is EAGVTQSPTHLIKTRGQQATLRCSPISGHTSVYWYQQALGLGLQFLLWYDEGEERNRGNFPPRFSGRQFPNYSSELNVNALELEDSALYLCASSFVAGLSSYNEQFFGPGTRLTVL.

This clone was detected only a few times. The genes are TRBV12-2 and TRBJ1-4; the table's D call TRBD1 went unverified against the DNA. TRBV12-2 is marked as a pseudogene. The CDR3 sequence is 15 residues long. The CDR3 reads CASRPRQGCGEKLFF. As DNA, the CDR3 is TGTGCAAGTCGCCCAAGACAGGGGTGCGGGGAAAAACTGTTTTTT.

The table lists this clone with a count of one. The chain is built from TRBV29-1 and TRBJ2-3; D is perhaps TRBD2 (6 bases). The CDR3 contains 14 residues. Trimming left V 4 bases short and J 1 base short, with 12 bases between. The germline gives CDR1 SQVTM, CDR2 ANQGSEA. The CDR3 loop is CSVGGESGTDTQYF. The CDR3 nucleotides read TGCAGCGTTGGGGGGGAGTCGGGCACAGATACGCAGTATTTT.

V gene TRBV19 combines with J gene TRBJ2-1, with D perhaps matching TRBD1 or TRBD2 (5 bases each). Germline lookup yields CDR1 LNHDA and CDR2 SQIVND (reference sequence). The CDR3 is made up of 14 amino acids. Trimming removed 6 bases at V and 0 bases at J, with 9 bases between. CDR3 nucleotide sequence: TGTGCCAGTAGGAGGGACCACTCCTACAATGAGCAGTTCTTC. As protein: CASRRDHSYNEQFF.

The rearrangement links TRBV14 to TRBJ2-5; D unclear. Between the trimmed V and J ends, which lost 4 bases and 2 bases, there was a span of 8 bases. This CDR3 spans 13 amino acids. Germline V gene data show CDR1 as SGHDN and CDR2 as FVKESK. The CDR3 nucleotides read TGTGCCAGCAGCCGGGGAAATCAAGAGACCCAGTACTTC. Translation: CASSRGNQETQYF. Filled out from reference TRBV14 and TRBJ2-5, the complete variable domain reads EAGVTQFPSHSVIEKGQTVTLRCDPISGHDNLYWYRRVMGKEIKFLLHFVKESKQDESGMPNNRFLAERTGGTYSTLKVQPAELEDSGVYFCASSRGNQETQYFGPGTRLLVL.

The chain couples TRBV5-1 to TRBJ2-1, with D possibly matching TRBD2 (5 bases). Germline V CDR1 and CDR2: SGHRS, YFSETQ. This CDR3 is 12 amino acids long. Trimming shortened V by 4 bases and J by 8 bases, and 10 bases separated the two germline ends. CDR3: CASSDLAYEQFF. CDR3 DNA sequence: TGCGCCAGCAGCGACCTAGCATATGAGCAGTTCTTC.

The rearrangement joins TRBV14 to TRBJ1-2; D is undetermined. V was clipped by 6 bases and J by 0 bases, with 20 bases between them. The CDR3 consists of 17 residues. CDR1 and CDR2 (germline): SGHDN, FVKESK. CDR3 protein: CASRVVTADRANYGYTF. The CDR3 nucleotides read TGTGCCAGCAGGGTGGTAACAGCCGATAGGGCTAACTATGGCTACACCTTC. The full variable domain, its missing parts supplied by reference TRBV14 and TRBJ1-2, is EAGVTQFPSHSVIEKGQTVTLRCDPISGHDNLYWYRRVMGKEIKFLLHFVKESKQDESGMPNNRFLAERTGGTYSTLKVQPAELEDSGVYFCASRVVTADRANYGYTFGSGTRLTVV.

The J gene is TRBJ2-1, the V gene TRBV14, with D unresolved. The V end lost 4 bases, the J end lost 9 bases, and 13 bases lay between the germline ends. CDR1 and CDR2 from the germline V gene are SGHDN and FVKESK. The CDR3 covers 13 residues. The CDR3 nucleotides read TGTGCCAGCAGCCCCCGGACCGTAGGTGAGCAGTTCTTC. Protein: CASSPRTVGEQFF.

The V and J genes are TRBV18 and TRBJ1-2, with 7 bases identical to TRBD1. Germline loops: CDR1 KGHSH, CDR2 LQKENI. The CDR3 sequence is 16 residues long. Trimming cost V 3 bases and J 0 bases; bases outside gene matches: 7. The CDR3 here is CASSPNTGEPNYGYTF. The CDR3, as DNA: TGTGCCAGCTCACCCAACACAGGGGAACCTAACTATGGCTACACCTTC.

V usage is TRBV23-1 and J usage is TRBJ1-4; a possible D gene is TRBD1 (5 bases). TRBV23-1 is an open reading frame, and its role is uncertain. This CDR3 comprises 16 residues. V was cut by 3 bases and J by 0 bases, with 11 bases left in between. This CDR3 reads CASSHPTGPTNEKLFF. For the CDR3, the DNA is TGCGCCAGCAGTCATCCCACGGGGCCAACTAATGAAAAACTGTTTTTT.

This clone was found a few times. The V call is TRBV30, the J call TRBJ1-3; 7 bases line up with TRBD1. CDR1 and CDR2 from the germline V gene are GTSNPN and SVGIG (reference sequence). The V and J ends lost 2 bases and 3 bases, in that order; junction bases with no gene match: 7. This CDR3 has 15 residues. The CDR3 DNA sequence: TGTGCCTGGAGTCAGACAGGGCGGATTGGAAACACCATATATTTT. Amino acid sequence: CAWSQTGRIGNTIYF.